The next 8 T cell receptor beta chains were all read from a single sample in a study of regulatory T cells in long-lasting Graves disease. Arm-PCR with iRepertoire HTBI primers amplified the CDR3 regions for these TCR beta libraries. TCRdb passed the multiplex PCR reads through MiXCR, listing each CDR3 protein once. The sample shows 700,000 or so distinct CDR3 sequences, about 32% of them seen only once. Time point meaning: persistent/refractory GD, antithyroid drugs over 5 years with positive TRAb. With RNA extracted from PBMCs as input, the TCR library was made. This material consisted of peripheral blood mononuclear cells (PBMCs), taken when the disease was refractory, from a patient treated with antithyroid drugs. The origin of the receptors is a female donor with Graves disease.

The chain carries TRBV5-1 and TRBJ1-1; TRBD1 matches at 7 bases. Germline-derived CDR1 and CDR2 are SGHRS and YFSETQ. V shed 5 bases and J 1 base; nucleotides not matched to a gene: 5. The CDR3 consists of 14 residues. Here the CDR3 reads CASRTGSANTEAFF. The CDR3 DNA sequence: TGCGCCAGCAGGACAGGGTCAGCGAACACTGAAGCTTTCTTT.

This clonotype was detected only a few times. This sequence joins TRBV6-5 and TRBJ1-5; perhaps TRBD1 as D (6 bases). Germline-derived CDR1 and CDR2 are MNHEY and SVGAGI. V lost 0 bases, J lost 5 bases, and 11 bases lay in between. The CDR3 loop spans 15 amino acids. Here the CDR3 DNA reads TGTGCCAGCAGTTACTCGTGGGGGGCTGATCAGCCCCAGCATTTT. Translation: CASSYSWGADQPQHF.

V and J are TRBV18 and TRBJ2-7, with D hard to call. Trimming took 4 bases from V and 6 from J, leaving 16 bases between them. The CDR3 contains 14 residues. Germline V gene sequence: CDR1 KGHSH, CDR2 LQKENI. The DNA of the CDR3 is TGTGCCAGCTCACGCAAAGAAGGGTTAGGCGAGCAGTACTTC. Residues: CASSRKEGLGEQYF.

This sequence joins TRBV2 and TRBJ1-5; 7 nucleotides agree with TRBD1. Losses at the gene ends were 7 bases for V and 6 bases for J; bases not matched to a gene: 9. CDR1 SNHLY and CDR2 FYNNEI come from the germline V gene. The CDR3 covers 14 residues. The CDR3 DNA reads TGTGCCAGCAAAACGGGACAGAAACTTCAGCCCCAGCATTTT. Amino acid sequence: CASKTGQKLQPQHF.

This sequence joins TRBV11-2 and TRBJ1-3; D is unclear. Germline CDR1 reads SGHAT; CDR2 reads FQNNGV. This CDR3 region has 15 residues. V dropped 0 bases and J dropped 4 bases, with 10 bases sitting between them. CDR3 bases: TGTGCCAGCAGCTTAGATTTAAGTACGGGAAACACCATATATTTT. It yields the protein CASSLDLSTGNTIYF. Based on the CDR3 plus reference TRBV11-2 and TRBJ1-3, the full variable domain is EAGVAQSPRYKIIEKRQSVAFWCNPISGHATLYWYQQILGQGPKLLIQFQNNGVVDDSQLPKDRFSAERLKGVDSTLKIQPAKLEDSAVYLCASSLDLSTGNTIYFGEGSWLTVV.

This chain links TRBV5-1 with TRBJ2-7; 10 nucleotides align to TRBD2. CDR3 size: 14 residues. Germline-derived CDR1 and CDR2 are SGHRS and YFSETQ. V shed 2 bases and J 4 bases; nucleotides not matched to a gene: 3. As DNA, the CDR3 is TGCGCCAGCAGCTTCCTAGCGGGAGAGTACGAGCAGTACTTC. It codes for CASSFLAGEYEQYF.

This clonotype occurred a few times. This chain uses TRBV11-2 with TRBJ1-6; possible D gene TRBD1, 5 bases. Germline CDR1 and CDR2: SGHAT and FQNNGV. The CDR3 is made up of 14 amino acids. Trimming cost V 1 base and J 7 bases, with 8 bases left between them. Here the CDR3 DNA reads TGTGCCAGCAGCTTAGCTCGACAGAATTCACCCCTCCACTTT. Translated, it gives CASSLARQNSPLHF. The full variable domain, with the rest looked up from reference TRBV11-2 and TRBJ1-6, is EAGVAQSPRYKIIEKRQSVAFWCNPISGHATLYWYQQILGQGPKLLIQFQNNGVVDDSQLPKDRFSAERLKGVDSTLKIQPAKLEDSAVYLCASSLARQNSPLHFGNGTRLTVT.

The chain's CDR3 is CASSNRSPGRLFF. Here the CDR3 DNA reads TGTGCCAGCAGTAATAGGTCGCCGGGACGACTTTTCTTT. This chain links TRBV6-1 with TRBJ1-1; D is perhaps TRBD1 (5 bases). This CDR3 is built from 13 residues. Trimming stripped 5 bases from V and 13 bases from J, with 20 bases between. Germline assignment: CDR1 MNHNS and CDR2 SASEGT.